This TCR beta chain was identified during a study of CD8+CD57+ T cells in acquired aplastic anemia. Before being chosen for sequencing, patients had shown CD8+CD57+ cell expansion by flow cytometry. Patients, without exception, had severe acquired aplastic anemia. In germline, CDR1 is SNHLY, CDR2 FYNNEI. The V gene lost 8 bases and the J gene lost 2 bases, with 10 bases spanning the gap. The CDR3 has 13 amino acids. Points on this clonotype: Its antigen is currently unknown.

According to the study, genomic DNA was the template for TCR beta VDJ and CDR3 profiling. TCRdb ran MiXCR on the reads and lists one entry per CDR3 protein. The sample has 130,000 or so distinct CDR3 sequences; almost 40% are singletons. Whole-study results and caveats: Researchers report that fewer than 35 CD8+ CDR3 sequences appeared in both patients and controls.

This clonotype was obtained from a human donor with aplastic anemia. This chain connects TRBV2 to TRBJ1-3; D ambiguous. Sequencing input: sorted CD4+, CD8+, or CD8+CD57+ T cells (not recorded which) from PBMCs. The CDR3 spells CASSWATGNTIYF. The CDR3 DNA reads TGTGCCAGCTCGTGGGCAACTGGAAACACCATATATTTT. The full variable domain, its missing parts supplied by reference TRBV2 and TRBJ1-3, is EPEVTQTPSHQVTQMGQEVILRCVPISNHLYFYWYRQILGQKVEFLVSFYNNEISEKSEIFDDQFSVERPDGSNFTLKIRSTKLEDSAMYFCASSWATGNTIYFGEGSWLTVV.